These T cell receptor beta chains were read from a single sample in a study of CD8 T cells in Susac syndrome. One entry per CDR3 protein results from TCRdb running MiXCR on the immunoSEQ multiplex PCR reads. The repertoire holds 100,000 to 150,000 distinct CDR3 sequences, with around 96% as singletons. The sample taken for sequencing was CD8+ T cells from PBMCs. These receptors all come from a human donor with Susac syndrome. Each CDR3 is given with its conserved first and last residue. Fields, in order: V gene, J gene, D gene, clone size, CDR3 protein, CDR3 DNA. D genes are given only for firm matches. The listing skips clone size in some rows; elsewhere it reads once, few, many or a size class.

V gene: TRBV6-6; J gene: TRBJ2-1; D gene: TRBD1; clone size: .; CDR3 protein: CATRDGTGGNEQFF; CDR3 DNA: TGTGCCACCCGAGACGGGACAGGCGGAAATGAGCAGTTCTTC
V gene: TRBV29-1; J gene: TRBJ1-2; D gene: .; clone size: .; CDR3 protein: CSVVQGVGNYGYTF; CDR3 DNA: TGCAGCGTTGTACAGGGAGTGGGGAACTATGGCTACACCTTC
V gene: TRBV27; J gene: TRBJ1-1; D gene: .; clone size: .; CDR3 protein: CASSLIGYMNTEAFF; CDR3 DNA: TGTGCCAGCAGTTTGATAGGGTACATGAACACTGAAGCTTTCTTT
V gene: TRBV12-3/TRBV12-4; J gene: TRBJ1-1; D gene: .; clone size: .; CDR3 protein: CASSPDLFLTEAFF; CDR3 DNA: TGTGCCAGCAGCCCGGACCTATTTCTCACTGAAGCTTTCTTT
V gene: TRBV11-2; J gene: TRBJ1-2; D gene: .; clone size: .; CDR3 protein: CASSSSRWGGYGYTF; CDR3 DNA: TGTGCGAGCTCCTCAAGCCGGTGGGGCGGTTATGGCTACACCTTC
V gene: TRBV4-3; J gene: TRBJ1-2; D gene: .; clone size: .; CDR3 protein: CASSPADFDFNYGYTF; CDR3 DNA: TGCGCCAGCAGCCCCGCAGATTTTGACTTTAACTATGGCTACACCTTC
V gene: TRBV2; J gene: TRBJ2-5; D gene: .; clone size: .; CDR3 protein: CASSEWETGGETQYF; CDR3 DNA: TGTGCCAGCAGTGAATGGGAGACCGGGGGAGAGACCCAGTACTTC
V gene: TRBV15; J gene: TRBJ2-3; D gene: .; clone size: .; CDR3 protein: CATSSRRMASTDTQYF; CDR3 DNA: TGTGCCACCAGCTCCCGCCGGATGGCTAGCACAGATACGCAGTATTTT
V gene: TRBV29-1; J gene: TRBJ1-1; D gene: TRBD1; clone size: .; CDR3 protein: CSDNRGGTEAFF; CDR3 DNA: TGCAGCGACAACAGGGGGGGAACTGAAGCTTTCTTT
V gene: TRBV5-1; J gene: TRBJ2-7; D gene: .; clone size: once; CDR3 protein: CASSLGGLISYEQYF; CDR3 DNA: TGCGCCAGCAGCTTGGGAGGGTTGATCTCCTACGAGCAGTACTTC
V gene: TRBV29-1; J gene: TRBJ2-3; D gene: .; clone size: .; CDR3 protein: CSVRGQGSPTDTQYF; CDR3 DNA: TGCAGCGTTCGCGGTCAGGGTTCCCCCACAGATACGCAGTATTTT
V gene: TRBV9; J gene: TRBJ2-1; D gene: .; clone size: .; CDR3 protein: CASSVWGSRSYNEQFF; CDR3 DNA: TGTGCCAGCAGCGTATGGGGGAGCCGGTCCTACAATGAGCAGTTCTTC
V gene: TRBV20-1; J gene: TRBJ1-2; D gene: .; clone size: .; CDR3 protein: CSARDQVRTVYGYTF; CDR3 DNA: TGCAGTGCTAGAGATCAGGTCCGGACAGTCTATGGCTACACCTTC
V gene: TRBV12-3/TRBV12-4; J gene: TRBJ1-6; D gene: TRBD1; clone size: .; CDR3 protein: CASSTALGTGVSSYNSPLHF; CDR3 DNA: TGTGCCAGCAGTACAGCCCTAGGGACAGGGGTTAGCTCCTATAATTCACCCCTCCACTTT
V gene: TRBV7-2; J gene: TRBJ1-2; D gene: .; clone size: .; CDR3 protein: CASSPGPDTF; CDR3 DNA: TGTGCCAGCAGCCCCGGGCCCGACACCTTC
V gene: TRBV5-6; J gene: TRBJ2-7; D gene: .; clone size: .; CDR3 protein: CASSSDKNYEQYF; CDR3 DNA: TGTGCCAGCAGCTCGGACAAGAACTACGAGCAGTACTTC
V gene: TRBV7-2; J gene: TRBJ2-3; D gene: .; clone size: .; CDR3 protein: CASSPGLGPDTQYF; CDR3 DNA: TGTGCCAGCAGCCCCGGACTGGGACCGGATACGCAGTATTTT
V gene: TRBV28; J gene: TRBJ2-2; D gene: TRBD1; clone size: .; CDR3 protein: CASRIMDRENTGELFF; CDR3 DNA: TGTGCCAGCAGGATAATGGACAGGGAGAACACCGGGGAGCTGTTTTTT
V gene: TRBV20-1; J gene: TRBJ2-1; D gene: .; clone size: .; CDR3 protein: CSATLQGEQFF; CDR3 DNA: TGCAGTGCTACCCTACAAGGGGAGCAGTTCTTC
V gene: TRBV6-2/TRBV6-3; J gene: TRBJ2-7; D gene: .; clone size: .; CDR3 protein: CASSLLDYEQYF; CDR3 DNA: TGTGCCAGCAGTTTATTAGACTACGAGCAGTACTTC
V gene: TRBV5-6; J gene: TRBJ2-5; D gene: .; clone size: .; CDR3 protein: CASSWWGSETQYF; CDR3 DNA: TGTGCCAGCAGCTGGTGGGGATCGGAGACCCAGTACTTC
V gene: TRBV12-3/TRBV12-4; J gene: TRBJ2-1; D gene: TRBD2; clone size: .; CDR3 protein: CASSTSGDVYEQFF; CDR3 DNA: TGTGCCAGCAGTACTAGCGGGGACGTATATGAGCAGTTCTTC
V gene: TRBV4-1; J gene: TRBJ2-1; D gene: .; clone size: .; CDR3 protein: CASSPWHYNEQFF; CDR3 DNA: TGCGCCAGCAGCCCGTGGCACTACAATGAGCAGTTCTTC
V gene: TRBV29-1; J gene: TRBJ2-1; D gene: TRBD2; clone size: .; CDR3 protein: CSVKRENNEQFF; CDR3 DNA: TGCAGCGTTAAGCGGGAGAACAATGAGCAGTTCTTC
V gene: TRBV11-1; J gene: TRBJ1-1; D gene: .; clone size: .; CDR3 protein: CASSSFGGDAFF; CDR3 DNA: TGTGCCAGCAGCTCTTTTGGGGGAGACGCTTTCTTT